This is a list of T cell receptor beta chains from one sample in a study of T cells and Merkel cell carcinoma outcomes. Libraries were prepared by immunoSEQ multiplex PCR; TCRdb keeps only in-frame clonotypes and omits some of them. The table includes about 14,000 clones, more than 90% detected once. Source material: tumor tissue from Merkel cell carcinoma. Every receptor here comes from a human donor with Merkel cell carcinoma. Both conserved end residues are part of each CDR3. The order of the fields is CDR3 length, clone size, V gene, J gene, CDR3 protein. Some rows have no size entry. The others give once, few or many, or a class for an expanded clone.

16	-	TRBV7-2	TRBJ2-1	CASSLASSGSRGEQFF
14	once	TRBV12-5	TRBJ1-1	CASGLGQGNTEAFF
11	-	TRBV11-2	TRBJ2-1	CASSLVNEQFF
14	-	TRBV6-1	TRBJ2-7	CASSPWDRSYEQYF
14	few	TRBV7-2	TRBJ1-6	CASSLRQGESPLHF
17	-	TRBV7-6	TRBJ2-3	CASSFSRGGGHRDTQYF
16	-	TRBV18	TRBJ2-3	CASSPLDRGGGDTQYF
18	-	TRBV18	TRBJ2-3	CASSPLSGGTASTDTQYF
17	-	TRBV5-4	TRBJ2-7	CASSLGRSSGGSYEQYF
16	once	TRBV15	TRBJ1-4	CATSRGTGTEHEKLFF
13	-	TRBV29-1	TRBJ1-5	CSVGDGIGQPQHF
16	-	TRBV7-2	TRBJ1-5	CASSLGGEGGNQPQHF
15	-	TRBV11-2	TRBJ2-7	CASSLELAGGYEQYF
13	-	TRBV29-1	TRBJ2-1	CSAYLGAYNEQFF
16	-	TRBV6-5	TRBJ2-2	CASSYIGRTNTGELFF
13	-	TRBV15	TRBJ2-1	CATSSSSYNEQFF
13	-	TRBV9	TRBJ1-1	CASSFGRRTEAFF
12	once	TRBV14	TRBJ2-5	CASSHGFSAQYF
15	-	TRBV2	TRBJ2-1	CATSLRALSYNEQFF
15	-	TRBV4-1	TRBJ2-7	CASSQGSTSTYEQYF
13	-	TRBV30	TRBJ1-3	CAWRPFSGNTIYF
14	-	TRBV6-6	TRBJ2-3	CASSLERGGYTQYF
14	-	TRBV19	TRBJ1-2	CASSTGDSNYGYTF
18	-	TRBV29-1	TRBJ2-4	CSVRGADRDYPGIYIQYF
13	few	TRBV5-1	TRBJ2-1	CASSWDPHNEQFF
14	-	TRBV5-4	TRBJ1-4	CASSLGGTNEKLFF
13	-	TRBV7-9	TRBJ1-2	CASSTDIPYGYTF
16	-	TRBV29-1	TRBJ2-3	CSVFSAGGGITDTQYF
13	-	TRBV11-3	TRBJ2-5	CASSFSRVETQYF
14	-	TRBV15	TRBJ1-2	CATSRIGGQGGYTF
13	-	TRBV25-1	TRBJ2-3	CASSDPFRDTQYF
15	once	TRBV18	TRBJ2-7	CASSPPSGSVLKQYF
15	-	TRBV28	TRBJ1-2	CASSLSGRSSYGYTF
15	few	TRBV5-6	TRBJ1-2	CATSAGQGSYYGYTF
14	-	TRBV14	TRBJ2-3	CASSLAGVSDTQYF
14	-	TRBV4-3	TRBJ2-7	CASSQDLPSPEQYF
15	-	TRBV5-6	TRBJ2-4	CASSLDRGPENIQYF
15	-	TRBV5-1	TRBJ2-1	CASSPSGLTYNEQFF
14	-	TRBV5-1	TRBJ2-7	CASSLEGTSYEQYF
13	-	TRBV7-2	TRBJ2-5	CASSSGSGKTQYF
13	-	TRBV4-3	TRBJ1-1	CASSTHKNTEAFF
14	once	TRBV5-4	TRBJ1-2	CASSLQVANYGYTF
16	-	TRBV13	TRBJ2-1	CASSLEVGQGGNEQFF
15	-	TRBV5-4	TRBJ1-2	CASSLRRGTNYGYTF
15	-	TRBV9	TRBJ2-1	CASSLTSGTYNEQFF
12	-	TRBV7-2	TRBJ2-5	CASSLNQETQYF
15	-	TRBV7-9	TRBJ2-5	CASSPPGRLGETQYF
13	few	TRBV4-2	TRBJ1-1	CASSEQGGTEAFF
14	-	TRBV5-1	TRBJ2-3	CASSLWLSTDTQYF
12	-	TRBV5-1	TRBJ1-1	CASSLEGGEAFF
16	-	TRBV4-3	TRBJ2-7	CASSQGNRVESVEQYF
17	-	TRBV15	TRBJ1-4	CATSREGLRGRTEKLFF
15	-	TRBV28	TRBJ2-7	CASSSLRYGPYEQYF